This T cell receptor beta chain originates from a study of shared clonotypes between healthy human individuals. Findings and limits, study-wide: Generation probability values for non-shared clonotypes were lower than those for clonotypes shared by all four donors.

Notes on this clone: Its antigen is still unknown.

Sequencing was performed with immunoSEQ multiplex PCR; in TCRdb, only in-frame clones are kept and a portion is missing. The data show some 2.4 million clones, over 85% seen once. Donors, healthy HIV-negative adults, lacked recent acute infections or vaccinations. Splitting of CD4+ cells produced CD45RA+ naive and CD45RA-negative memory subsets. The ends were cut back, 6 bases at V and 4 bases at J, with 9 bases in the middle. CDR1 is MNHEY and CDR2 is SVGAGI in the germline V gene. The CDR3 runs to 13 residues. Material for sequencing was naive CD4+ T cells from PBMCs. Subset specified: CD45RA+ positively selected. This TCR was recovered from a man aged 18 to 29 in good health. Some clones in this sample may be carry-over from other donors' samples. The chain recombines TRBV6-5 with TRBJ2-2; a weak D match, TRBD2 (7 bases). CDR3 coding DNA: TGTGCCAGCAGGAGGGGGGGCACCGGGGAGCTGTTTTTT. Encoded protein: CASRRGGTGELFF.